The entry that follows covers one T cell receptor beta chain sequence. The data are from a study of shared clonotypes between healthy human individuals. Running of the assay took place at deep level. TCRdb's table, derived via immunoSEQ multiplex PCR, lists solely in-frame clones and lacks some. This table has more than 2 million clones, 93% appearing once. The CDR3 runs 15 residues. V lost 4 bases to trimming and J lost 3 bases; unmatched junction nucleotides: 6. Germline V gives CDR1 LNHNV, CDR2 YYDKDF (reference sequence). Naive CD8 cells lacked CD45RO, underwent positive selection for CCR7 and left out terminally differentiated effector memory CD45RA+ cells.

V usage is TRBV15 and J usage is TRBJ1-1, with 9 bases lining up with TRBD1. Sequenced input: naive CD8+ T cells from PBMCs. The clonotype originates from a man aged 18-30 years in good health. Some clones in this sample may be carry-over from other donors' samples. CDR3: CATSTDGTGYTEAFF. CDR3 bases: TGTGCCACCAGCACGGATGGGACAGGGTACACTGAAGCTTTCTTT. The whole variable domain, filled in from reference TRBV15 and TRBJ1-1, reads DAMVIQNPRYQVTQFGKPVTLSCSQTLNHNVMYWYQQKSSQAPKLLFHYYDKDFNNEADTPDNFQSRRPNTSFCFLDIRSPGLGDTAMYLCATSTDGTGYTEAFFGQGTRLTVV.